This TCR beta chain was identified during a study of cytomegalovirus exposure and HLA in healthy donors. Study results and caveats: Available immune exposure information covered CMV serostatus only. Exclusion applied to some V segments, including TRBV6-2 and TRBV6-3, as they were indistinguishable.

This clone was seen a few times. No antigen is known for it. Use of 60 Vbeta and 13 Jbeta primers characterized the PCR. The data were produced by immunoSEQ multiplex PCR, yet TCRdb's version contains in-frame clones alone and is incomplete. The data show around 150,000 clones, around 80% seen once. This CDR3 is built from 14 residues. V was shortened by 5 bases and J by 0 bases, with 10 bases between the two germline ends. Germline V gene data show CDR1 as LNHDA and CDR2 as SQIVND (reference sequence). Sequencing used PBMCs. The source of this sequence is a female donor in good health and CMV-seropositive. The chain has TRBV19 and TRBJ1-1; D not resolved. This CDR3 reads CASSPQSMNTEAFF. The CDR3 bases are TGTGCCAGTAGTCCCCAGTCCATGAACACTGAAGCTTTCTTT.